These T cell receptor beta chains were read from a single sample in a study of blood T cell repertoires in COVID-19. Libraries were prepared by immunoSEQ multiplex PCR; TCRdb keeps only in-frame clonotypes and omits some of them. The repertoire has 110,000 to 150,000 clones, under 90% of them found once; the top ten carry 1.5% to 2%. Sequenced input: PBMCs or T cells enriched from blood (not recorded which). Receptors originate from a woman younger than 35 who had been exposed to COVID-19. CDR3s leave out the opening cysteine and the closing phenylalanine or tryptophan. A D gene is named only where the DNA matches it firmly.

>TRBV2|TRBD1|TRBJ2-2
ASSDATGLNTGELF
>TRBV7-9|TRBD2|TRBJ2-2
ASRRLAGDAGELF
>TRBV7-2|TRBD2|TRBJ2-1
ASSTSGTYNEQF
>TRBV27|TRBD1|TRBJ2-7
ASSPGTGGYEQY
>TRBV9|NA|TRBJ1-4
ASSLFGSNNEKLF
>TRBV10-3|NA|TRBJ1-4
AISDTTNEKLF
>TRBV29-1|TRBD1|TRBJ1-1
SVVNRGTEAF
>TRBV7-2|NA|TRBJ1-3
ASSLAPGQRPPGNTIY
>TRBV11-2|NA|TRBJ1-6
ASSLGSYNSPLH
>TRBV7-9|NA|TRBJ1-5
ASSLARGSENQPQH
>TRBV5-4|TRBD1|TRBJ1-2
ASRRPGQGLGGYT
>TRBV28|TRBD1|TRBJ1-6
ASSLRGQGRAPLH
>TRBV15|TRBD2|TRBJ2-5
ATTSGTSGSGALQETQY
>TRBV19|TRBD1|TRBJ2-7
ASSTRQGEQY
>TRBV2|NA|TRBJ1-2
ASSTTPRGYT
>TRBV7-9|TRBD2|TRBJ2-5
ASSLKGLAKDRETQY
>TRBV5-1|TRBD1|TRBJ2-1
ASSSRQGPNEQF
>TRBV24-1|TRBD1|TRBJ2-5
ATSDTTRDREETQY
>TRBV14|TRBD1|TRBJ2-7
ASSRGTGDAHYEQY
>TRBV7-8|TRBD1|TRBJ1-1
ASSRVQGRESTEAF
>TRBV28|NA|TRBJ1-2
ASSLASPKRANYGYT
>TRBV29-1|NA|TRBJ2-7
SVVRETYEQY